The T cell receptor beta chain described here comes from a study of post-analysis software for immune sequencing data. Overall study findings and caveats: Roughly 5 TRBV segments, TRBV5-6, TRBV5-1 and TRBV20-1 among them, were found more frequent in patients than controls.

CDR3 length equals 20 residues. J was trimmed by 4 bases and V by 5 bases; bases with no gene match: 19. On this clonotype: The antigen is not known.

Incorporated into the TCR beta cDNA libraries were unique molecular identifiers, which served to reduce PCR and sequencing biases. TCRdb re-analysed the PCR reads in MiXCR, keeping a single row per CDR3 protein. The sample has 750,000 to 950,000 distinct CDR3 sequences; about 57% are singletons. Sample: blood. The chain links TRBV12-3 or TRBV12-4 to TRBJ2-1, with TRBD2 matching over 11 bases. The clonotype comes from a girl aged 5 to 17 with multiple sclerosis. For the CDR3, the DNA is TGTGCCAGCAGTCCGCAAGGGGGAGGGACTAGCGGAAGCGGGTACAATGAGCAGTTCTTC. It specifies CASSPQGGGTSGSGYNEQFF.